This T cell receptor beta chain is drawn from a study of control samples from healthy donors and cancer patients. TCRdb keeps only in-frame clones here, not all; method: immunoSEQ multiplex PCR. This sample carries fewer than 120,000 clones, around nine tenths of them seen once, and the ten largest clones take roughly 3.7%. V was pared by 4 bases and J by 3 bases, with 13 bases between. CDR1 KGHSH and CDR2 LQKENI come from the germline V gene. The CDR3 is 14 amino acids. This chain joins TRBV18 and TRBJ2-7, with D maybe TRBD1 (5 bases). This clonotype was obtained from an older woman with lung cancer. The sample consisted of PBMCs. The CDR3 bases are TGTGCCAGCTCACTAGAGCAGGGAAACTACGAGCAGTACTTC. Translated: CASSLEQGNYEQYF.